Listed here is a single T cell receptor beta chain. The data derive from a study of blood T cell repertoires in COVID-19. Study background: Researchers got acute and convalescent COVID-19 samples from the United States, Italy and Spain. Nucleic acid was either cDNA or gDNA, and it came from T cells, B-cell-depleted T cells, or PBMCs.

Per the original methods: Amplified reference gene primers provided the basis for estimating nucleated cell counts. TCRdb's copy holds only in-frame clones and misses some; the assay was immunoSEQ multiplex PCR. V and J calls and clone size are those listed in that table; D and trimming were worked out from the DNA. This table holds 20,000 to 25,000 clones, over 75% found once. This CDR3 has 15 amino acids. Trimming left V 3 bases short and J 7 bases short, with 20 bases between. CDR1 is SGHRS and CDR2 is YFSETQ in the germline V gene. The origin of this receptor is a human donor in a cohort sampled during active COVID-19. The chain joins TRBV5-1 to TRBJ2-7; possibly TRBD2 for D (6 bases). The sample taken for sequencing was peripheral blood. The CDR3 loop reads CASSSRDDGGGEQYF. The CDR3 coding sequence is TGCGCCAGCAGCTCGCGGGACGACGGAGGAGGGGAGCAGTACTTC.